Listed below are T cell receptor beta chains from one sample, sequenced in a study of cytomegalovirus exposure and HLA in healthy donors. Sequencing was performed with immunoSEQ multiplex PCR; in TCRdb, only in-frame clones are kept and a portion is missing. The data show tens of thousands of clones, almost 70% seen once. Material: PBMCs. Receptors originate from a man aged 30-40 years in good health and CMV-seronegative. The CDR3 runs from the conserved cysteine through the conserved F or W. Fields, in order: V gene, D gene, clone size, J gene, CDR3 DNA, CDR3 protein. D genes are given only for firm matches. Some rows have no size entry. The others give once, few or many, or a class for an expanded clone.

v_gene: TRBV7-9
d_gene: -
abundance: -
j_gene: TRBJ2-2
CDR3nt: TGTGCCAGCAGCTTAGACAGGGATAACACCGGGGAGCTGTTTTTT
CDR3aa: CASSLDRDNTGELFF

v_gene: TRBV6-1
d_gene: TRBD1
abundance: -
j_gene: TRBJ1-1
CDR3nt: TGTGCCAGCAGTGCTTCCGGGACAGGGCACACTGAAGCTTTCTTT
CDR3aa: CASSASGTGHTEAFF

v_gene: TRBV27
d_gene: -
abundance: -
j_gene: TRBJ1-2
CDR3nt: TGTGCCAGCAGTTTAATTTCAGGGGATGGCTACACCTTC
CDR3aa: CASSLISGDGYTF

v_gene: TRBV4-1
d_gene: -
abundance: -
j_gene: TRBJ2-3
CDR3nt: TGCGCCAGCAGCCAAGATACTAGCACAGATACGCAGTATTTT
CDR3aa: CASSQDTSTDTQYF

v_gene: TRBV4-1
d_gene: -
abundance: few
j_gene: TRBJ1-4
CDR3nt: TGCGCCAGCAGCCTCAGGGTGAATGAAAAACTGTTTTTT
CDR3aa: CASSLRVNEKLFF

v_gene: TRBV7-9
d_gene: -
abundance: -
j_gene: TRBJ2-1
CDR3nt: TGTGCCAGCAGCCTAGAGAGGGGGTACAATGAGCAGTTCTTC
CDR3aa: CASSLERGYNEQFF

v_gene: TRBV27
d_gene: -
abundance: -
j_gene: TRBJ2-7
CDR3nt: TGTGCCAGCGCCTCGGTGTTCTACGAGCAGTACTTC
CDR3aa: CASASVFYEQYF

v_gene: TRBV6-5
d_gene: -
abundance: few
j_gene: TRBJ1-3
CDR3nt: TGTGCCAGCAGTTACACTGACGGAGTAGGAAACACCATATATTTT
CDR3aa: CASSYTDGVGNTIYF

v_gene: TRBV10-3
d_gene: TRBD1
abundance: -
j_gene: TRBJ2-5
CDR3nt: TGTGCCATCGGGGGCGGGACAGGCCAAGAGACCCAGTACTTC
CDR3aa: CAIGGGTGQETQYF

v_gene: TRBV4-1
d_gene: TRBD2
abundance: -
j_gene: TRBJ2-4
CDR3nt: TGCGCCAGCAGCCAAGTCGTTCGCGGGGGAGAAAAAAACATTCAGTATTTC
CDR3aa: CASSQVVRGGEKNIQYF

v_gene: TRBV6-5
d_gene: -
abundance: -
j_gene: TRBJ2-1
CDR3nt: TGTGCCAGCACCCTCGGTGGCATTGAGGGTGAGCAGTTCTTC
CDR3aa: CASTLGGIEGEQFF

v_gene: TRBV7-6
d_gene: TRBD1
abundance: -
j_gene: TRBJ1-4
CDR3nt: TGTGCCAGCAGCTCAGGGACAGTGGGGGTCTTCGGGAGAGAAAAACTGTTTTTT
CDR3aa: CASSSGTVGVFGREKLFF

v_gene: TRBV4-3
d_gene: -
abundance: few
j_gene: TRBJ1-3
CDR3nt: TGCGCCAGCAGCCAAGGTTCTATCTCTGGAAACACCATATATTTT
CDR3aa: CASSQGSISGNTIYF

v_gene: TRBV5-1
d_gene: -
abundance: -
j_gene: TRBJ2-3
CDR3nt: TGCGCCAGCAGCCGGGCGGGGACAGCCACCACAGATACGCAGTATTTT
CDR3aa: CASSRAGTATTDTQYF

v_gene: TRBV5-5
d_gene: TRBD2
abundance: -
j_gene: TRBJ2-7
CDR3nt: TGTGCCAGCAGCCCCGGGACTAGCATCTACGAGCAGTACTTC
CDR3aa: CASSPGTSIYEQYF

v_gene: TRBV6-6
d_gene: -
abundance: -
j_gene: TRBJ1-5
CDR3nt: TGTGCCATCGGGGGTTTCAATCAGCCCCAGCATTTT
CDR3aa: CAIGGFNQPQHF

v_gene: TRBV10-3
d_gene: TRBD2
abundance: -
j_gene: TRBJ2-5
CDR3nt: TGTGCCATCAAGGCTAGCGGTGTCCAAGAGACCCAGTACTTC
CDR3aa: CAIKASGVQETQYF

v_gene: TRBV14
d_gene: TRBD2
abundance: -
j_gene: TRBJ2-4
CDR3nt: TGTGCCAGCAGCCCCTGGACTAGCGATGAAAACATTCAGTACTTC
CDR3aa: CASSPWTSDENIQYF

v_gene: TRBV5-4
d_gene: -
abundance: -
j_gene: TRBJ2-5
CDR3nt: TGTGCCAGCAGCTCCGGGGGGCTAAAAGAGACCCAGTACTTC
CDR3aa: CASSSGGLKETQYF

v_gene: TRBV11-3
d_gene: TRBD2
abundance: -
j_gene: TRBJ2-1
CDR3nt: TGTGCCAGCAGCTTAGAACCCCTTCCGGGACTAGCGGGAGAGCAGTTCTTC
CDR3aa: CASSLEPLPGLAGEQFF

v_gene: TRBV6-5
d_gene: -
abundance: few
j_gene: TRBJ2-1
CDR3nt: TGTGCAGTCGGAGGGAATGAGCAGTTCTTC
CDR3aa: CAVGGNEQFF

v_gene: TRBV6-4
d_gene: -
abundance: once
j_gene: TRBJ1-1
CDR3nt: TGTCCCACGGATACGTGGGCAGGGGAAGGGAGCACTGAAGCTTTCTTT
CDR3aa: CPTDTWAGEGSTEAFF

v_gene: TRBV5-1
d_gene: -
abundance: -
j_gene: TRBJ2-7
CDR3nt: TGCGCCAGCAGCTTTGGGAGCTCCTACGAGCAGTACTTC
CDR3aa: CASSFGSSYEQYF

v_gene: TRBV19
d_gene: -
abundance: -
j_gene: TRBJ1-1
CDR3nt: TGTGCCAGTAGTACTGGAGAGACTGAAGCTTTCTTT
CDR3aa: CASSTGETEAFF

v_gene: TRBV19
d_gene: TRBD1
abundance: few
j_gene: TRBJ1-4
CDR3nt: TGTGCCAGTAGTACTAAGAAAAGTGACAGGGCGGAACTGTTTTTT
CDR3aa: CASSTKKSDRAELFF

v_gene: TRBV4-1
d_gene: TRBD2
abundance: -
j_gene: TRBJ2-1
CDR3nt: TGCGCCAGCAGCGCTAGGGCAGCGGGAACGGGAGACGATGAGCAGTTCTTC
CDR3aa: CASSARAAGTGDDEQFF

v_gene: TRBV7-2
d_gene: -
abundance: medium-sized
j_gene: TRBJ2-3
CDR3nt: TGTGCCAGCAGCTTAGTCCCTAGCCGCCCAGATACGCAGTATTTT
CDR3aa: CASSLVPSRPDTQYF

v_gene: TRBV2
d_gene: TRBD2
abundance: -
j_gene: TRBJ2-3
CDR3nt: TGTGCCAGCCATGAATGGGGGACTATCGGACCAGATACGCAGTATTTT
CDR3aa: CASHEWGTIGPDTQYF

v_gene: TRBV28
d_gene: -
abundance: -
j_gene: TRBJ2-7
CDR3nt: TGTGCCAGCAGTACCACTCGAAGAAGCTCCTACGAGCAGTACTTC
CDR3aa: CASSTTRRSSYEQYF

v_gene: TRBV6-5
d_gene: -
abundance: -
j_gene: TRBJ1-5
CDR3nt: TGTGCCAGCAGTCCAGAAACAGATAGCAATCAGCCCCAGCATTTT
CDR3aa: CASSPETDSNQPQHF

v_gene: TRBV5-1
d_gene: -
abundance: -
j_gene: TRBJ1-3
CDR3nt: TGCGCCAGCAGCTTCGGGGTCTACCGGGACACCATATATTTT
CDR3aa: CASSFGVYRDTIYF

v_gene: TRBV25-1
d_gene: TRBD1
abundance: -
j_gene: TRBJ1-5
CDR3nt: TGTGCCAGCAAAGGGACAGACAATCAGCCCCAGCATTTT
CDR3aa: CASKGTDNQPQHF

v_gene: TRBV27
d_gene: TRBD1
abundance: -
j_gene: TRBJ1-6
CDR3nt: TGTGCCAGCAGGTGGACAGGGAAATCACCCCTCCACTTT
CDR3aa: CASRWTGKSPLHF

v_gene: TRBV11-2
d_gene: -
abundance: -
j_gene: TRBJ1-1
CDR3nt: TGTGCCAGCAGCCCCTATAGGAGCGAAACTGAAGCTTTCTTT
CDR3aa: CASSPYRSETEAFF

v_gene: TRBV6-1
d_gene: -
abundance: -
j_gene: TRBJ1-5
CDR3nt: TGTGCCAGCAGTGAAGCGATGACAAGCCAGCCCCAGCATTTT
CDR3aa: CASSEAMTSQPQHF

v_gene: TRBV5-4
d_gene: -
abundance: -
j_gene: TRBJ2-2
CDR3nt: TGTGCCAGCAGCCCGAAGCCGGACAGCCGGGGGGAGCTGTTTTTT
CDR3aa: CASSPKPDSRGELFF

v_gene: TRBV6-1
d_gene: -
abundance: -
j_gene: TRBJ2-5
CDR3nt: TGTGCCAGCAGTGTCGACAGAGCCAGAGAGACCCAGTACTTC
CDR3aa: CASSVDRARETQYF

v_gene: TRBV15
d_gene: TRBD1
abundance: -
j_gene: TRBJ2-1
CDR3nt: TGTGCCACCAGCAGGACAGGGGGCCTCGACAATGAGCAGTTCTTC
CDR3aa: CATSRTGGLDNEQFF

v_gene: TRBV6-5
d_gene: TRBD1
abundance: -
j_gene: TRBJ1-2
CDR3nt: TGTGCCAGCAGTCTGTCCGGACAGGGTGGCTACACCTTC
CDR3aa: CASSLSGQGGYTF

v_gene: TRBV2
d_gene: TRBD1
abundance: -
j_gene: TRBJ1-2
CDR3nt: TGTGCCAGCAGTTACACGACAGGGAATGGCTACACCTTC
CDR3aa: CASSYTTGNGYTF